The 18 T cell receptor beta chains below all came from one sample that was sequenced in a study of cytomegalovirus exposure and HLA in healthy donors. Sequenced by immunoSEQ multiplex PCR; TCRdb stores in-frame clones only, minus some. The sample gives around 150,000 clones, roughly 95% of which show up once; about 0.94% is in the top ten. Sequencing input: PBMCs. The receptor set was obtained from a woman under 30 in good health and CMV-seronegative.

This chain links TRBV6-5 with TRBJ1-2; D possibly corresponds to TRBD1 (5 bases). The V end was cut by 6 bases, the J end by 0 bases, with 11 bases between. CDR1 and CDR2 from the germline V gene are MNHEY and SVGAGI. The CDR3 length is 14 residues. This CDR3 reads CASSVRGANYGYTF. The DNA for the CDR3 is TGTGCCAGCAGCGTTCGGGGGGCTAACTATGGCTACACCTTC.

The rearrangement joins TRBV7-9 to TRBJ1-5; unclear D gene. Trimming cost V 5 bases and J 5 bases, with 7 bases left between them. Germline CDR1 is SEHNR and CDR2 is FQNEAQ (reference sequence). This CDR3 is 12 amino acids long. Written as DNA, the CDR3 is TGTGCCAGCAGCGCGAGTGATCAGCCCCAGCATTTT. Translating gives CASSASDQPQHF.

This chain uses TRBV6-1 with TRBJ2-3; 7 bases are shared with TRBD1. The CDR3 sequence is 16 residues long. Trimming removed 6 bases from V and 1 base from J; junction bases left unmatched: 10. CDR1 and CDR2 (germline): MNHNS, SASEGT. As DNA, the CDR3 is TGTGCCAGCAGAGAATTTTTAGGACAGGGCACAGATACGCAGTATTTT. Translating gives CASREFLGQGTDTQYF.

The V gene is TRBV19, the J gene TRBJ1-2, with 9 bases identical to TRBD1. This CDR3 contains 13 residues. Germline trimming cut 9 bases from V and 10 bases from J; bases unmatched to any gene: 12. The germline gives CDR1 LNHDA, CDR2 SQIVND (reference sequence). The CDR3 loop is CASRIPGQGLYTF. In DNA, the CDR3 is TGTGCCAGCCGAATCCCGGGACAGGGCCTCTACACCTTC.

The gene calls are TRBV6-6 and TRBJ1-5; the D is unclear. CDR3 length: 13 residues. Trimming removed 5 bases at V and 9 bases at J, with 14 bases between. Germline-derived CDR1 and CDR2 are MNHNY and SVGAGI (reference sequence). The CDR3 loop is CASSQTTYLPQHF. The CDR3 coding sequence is TGTGCCAGCAGTCAAACGACATACCTGCCCCAGCATTTT.

This chain links TRBV4-1 with TRBJ2-7, with 7 bases matching TRBD2. The CDR3 spans 16 residues. After removal of 4 bases from V and 3 bases from J, the junction contained 12 bases not matched to a gene. The germline V gene encodes CDR1 MGHRA and CDR2 YSYEKL. CDR3 nucleotides: TGCGCCAGCAGCCCAGGAGGACGGGGGGTTCACTACGAGCAGTACTTC. Protein sequence: CASSPGGRGVHYEQYF.

This sequence joins TRBV7-2 and TRBJ1-4; tentative D call: TRBD1 (6 bases). Trimming removed 6 bases at V and 5 bases at J, with 16 bases between. CDR1 is SGHTA, CDR2 FQGNSA, per germline. The CDR3 consists of 15 residues. The CDR3 sequence: CASSFRTVLNEKLFF. The CDR3 DNA sequence: TGTGCCAGCAGTTTCCGGACAGTCCTCAATGAAAAACTGTTTTTT.

The chain carries TRBV5-6 and TRBJ1-2; possible D gene TRBD1, 6 bases. Per the germline V gene, CDR1 is SGHDT and CDR2 is YYEEEE. V was shortened by 2 bases and J by 5 bases, with 19 bases between the two germline ends. This CDR3 spans 16 amino acids. This CDR3 reads CASSLTRDKGTYGYTF. Written as DNA, the CDR3 is TGTGCCAGCAGCTTAACACGGGACAAGGGAACTTATGGCTACACCTTC.

This rearrangement joins TRBV5-1 to TRBJ1-6; 9 positions agree with TRBD1. This CDR3 has 15 amino acids. V was pared by 2 bases and J by 6 bases, with 3 bases of the junction left unmatched. CDR1 SGHRS and CDR2 YFSETQ come from the germline V gene. CDR3 loop: CASSLQQGANSPLHF. The DNA of the CDR3 is TGCGCCAGCAGCTTACAACAGGGGGCTAATTCACCCCTCCACTTT.

This sequence joins TRBV4-2 and TRBJ2-3; 7 bases align to TRBD2. Germline V gene sequence: CDR1 LGHNA, CDR2 YNFKEQ. The V gene end was trimmed by 3 bases and the J gene end by 0 bases; junction bases not matched to a gene: 12. CDR3 length: 18 amino acids. The CDR3 reads CASSHPPGGAGSTDTQYF. In DNA, the CDR3 is TGTGCCAGCAGCCATCCTCCCGGGGGAGCGGGGAGCACAGATACGCAGTATTTT.

The sample holds one count of this clone. The gene calls are TRBV2 and TRBJ1-1, with TRBD1 as a possible D gene (6 bases). CDR1 is SNHLY and CDR2 is FYNNEI in the germline V gene. The CDR3 covers 17 residues. The V end was cut by 4 bases, the J end by 1 base, with 19 bases between. Here the CDR3 reads CASSATGTPSGNTEAFF. DNA for the CDR3: TGTGCCAGCAGTGCCACCGGGACACCTTCGGGGAACACTGAAGCTTTCTTT. Combining the CDR3 with reference TRBV2 and TRBJ1-1 gives the whole variable domain EPEVTQTPSHQVTQMGQEVILRCVPISNHLYFYWYRQILGQKVEFLVSFYNNEISEKSEIFDDQFSVERPDGSNFTLKIRSTKLEDSAMYFCASSATGTPSGNTEAFFGQGTRLTVV.

The V and J genes are TRBV6-5 and TRBJ1-6; D not resolved. This CDR3 region has 12 residues. Trimming took off 6 bases at V and 8 bases at J, with 8 bases between the two ends. CDR1 MNHEY and CDR2 SVGAGI come from the germline V gene. CDR3 nucleotides: TGTGCCAGCAGGTACAGCGATTCACCCCTCCACTTT. This codes for CASRYSDSPLHF.

The CDR3 region is CASSPGTRGDTQYF. DNA for the CDR3: TGCGCCAGCAGCCCGGGGACTAGGGGGGATACGCAGTATTTT. The V and J genes are TRBV5-1 and TRBJ2-3; the match to TRBD2 covers 8 bases. This CDR3 is 14 amino acids long. Germline lookup yields CDR1 SGHRS and CDR2 YFSETQ. The V and J ends lost 4 bases and 6 bases, in that order; junction bases with no gene match: 7.

The rearrangement joins TRBV25-1 to TRBJ2-1; D is ambiguous. The V gene's germline CDR1 is MGHDK and CDR2 SYGVNS. The CDR3 spans 15 residues. Between the trimmed V and J ends, which lost 3 bases and 0 bases, there was a span of 9 bases. DNA for the CDR3: TGTGCCAGCAGTGAGTTCTGTATCTCCTACAATGAGCAGTTCTTC. This translates into CASSEFCISYNEQFF. The entire variable domain, with the rest obtained from reference TRBV25-1 and TRBJ2-1, is as follows: EADIYQTPRYLVIGTGKKITLECSQTMGHDKMYWYQQDPGMELHLIHYSYGVNSTEKGDLSSESTVSRIRTEHFPLTLESARPSHTSQYLCASSEFCISYNEQFFGPGTRLTVL.

In the case of this clone: The junction differs from germline at one of its ends, possibly a read error. The chain employs TRBV7-6 and TRBJ1-1, with TRBD1 identical over 8 bases. The CDR3 covers 12 residues. CDR1 is SGHVS and CDR2 is FNYEAQ in the germline V gene. CDR3 protein: CASSLGQGAVIF. The CDR3, as DNA: TGTGCCAGCAGCTTAGGTCAGGGGGCTGTTATCTTT.

The chain couples TRBV6-5 to TRBJ1-6; D gene uncertain. V was clipped by 4 bases and J by 9 bases, with 19 bases between them. This CDR3 has 16 amino acids. Per the germline V gene, CDR1 is MNHEY and CDR2 is SVGAGI. The CDR3 DNA is TGTGCCAGCAGTTCGCGACCCCAGGAAAAGACTTCACCCCTCCACTTT. It is translated as CASSSRPQEKTSPLHF.

The chain carries TRBV18 and TRBJ2-7, with TRBD1 as a possible D gene (6 bases). V lost 4 bases, J lost 0 bases, and 7 bases lay in between. The CDR3 length is 13 residues. Germline V lookup: CDR1 KGHSH, CDR2 LQKENI. CDR3 loop: CASSRQDSYEQYF. In nucleotides, the CDR3 is TGTGCCAGCTCACGACAGGACTCCTACGAGCAGTACTTC.

About this clone itself: Other nucleotide sequences from this sample produce the same CDR3. The rearrangement links TRBV6-1 to TRBJ1-5; perhaps TRBD1 as D (5 bases). Germline V gene lookup returns CDR1 MNHNS and CDR2 SASEGT. Between the trimmed V and J ends, which lost 3 bases and 2 bases, there was a span of 8 bases. This CDR3 spans 14 amino acids. CDR3 region: CASSEGRGNQPQHF. The CDR3 DNA follows: TGTGCCAGCAGTGAGGGCAGGGGCAATCAGCCCCAGCATTTT.